What follows is one TCR beta chain and its context. Its antigen is not identified. This entry belongs to a study of OX40 agonist ivuxolimab in advanced cancers. General observations from the study: Patients with a partial response at 0.1-3.0 mg/kg had among the lowest clonal expansion. The CD4+ and CD8+ T cells in the blood had expanded clonally by week 6 at 0.1 to 3.0 mg/kg.

V was trimmed by 5 bases and J by 2 bases, leaving 15 bases between them. There are 15 residues in the CDR3. Germline V gene sequence: CDR1 KGHSH, CDR2 LQKENI. Sequencing was performed with immunoSEQ multiplex PCR; in TCRdb, only in-frame clones are kept and a portion is missing. Of about 67,000 clones detected, about 89% appear once; the ten largest clones hold 4%. The chain combines TRBV18 with TRBJ1-2; the D gene is possibly TRBD1 (5 bases). The sequencing here drew on CD4+ or CD8+ T cells sorted from blood, taken in a trial of the OX40 agonist ivuxolimab. This TCR derives from an adult with an advanced solid tumor such as melanoma, head and neck, liver or kidney cancer. DNA of the CDR3: TGTGCCAGCTCAGGGGAACAAACAGGAAACTATGGCTACACCTTC. It codes for CASSGEQTGNYGYTF.